This TCR beta chain was found in a study of blood T cell repertoires in COVID-19 (dated by TCRdb to the early 2020s). For the wider study: The collaborator samples originated in the United States, Italy and Spain and spanned the acute and convalescent phases of COVID-19. The prospective study material was composed of cDNA or gDNA derived from T cells, B-cell-depleted T cells, or PBMCs. Subjects who had been exposed to COVID-19, were actively infected with it, or had recovered from it provided the deeply sampled blood TCRbeta repertoires that made up the dataset. The repertoires were released in a freely available public database meant as a resource for research on the immune response to SARS-CoV-2. The samples were drawn from two sources: the first 160 participants of the ongoing ImmuneRACE study, and 1,200 or so subjects contributed by 6 global collaborators. A de-identified subject ID, COVID-19 status, age in years and sex were almost always included in the sample metadata. HLA class I and class II types, where available, came from metadata supplied by the sample provider rather than from assay-based typing. On the study overall, not on this receptor specifically: Clinical and demographic metadata were provided uncurated, with the amount varying by source and participant.

Trimming removed 3 bases from V and 0 bases from J, leaving 7 bases between the germline ends. CDR1 and CDR2 were assigned from the germline V gene (reference sequence) as SSHAT and FNYEAQ. The CDR3 spans 14 residues, from the cysteine through the phenylalanine. CDR3 DNA is the only sequence kept; it has 42 bases, read in frame from the first base. A second Seattle source provided samples from volunteer blood donors who had recovered from COVID-19. Collaborating institutions collected whole blood in K2EDTA tubes following their own protocols. For TCRbeta analysis, collaborators shipped samples as frozen whole blood, isolated PBMCs, or DNA extracted from either of those sample types. TCRbeta CDR3 regions were amplified from genomic DNA using the immunoSEQ Assay, a bias-controlled multiplex PCR. The study's processing was this. Nucleated cell counts per sample were estimated from amplification of reference gene primers within the assay. To quantify the absolute abundance of each unique TCRbeta CDR3 rearrangement, sequence reads were collapsed and filtered. For each sample, productive Simpson clonality was calculated as the square root of Simpson's diversity index across productive rearrangements. Here the immuneACCESS table is served through TCRdb, limited to in-frame sequences with V and J called. Missing clones are a known gap in these copies; in checked studies unresolved V genes cover under half, and the rest lacks a known reason. V and J calls and clone size come straight from that table; D and trimming were deduced from the DNA. For this sample there are 250,000 to 350,000 clones; 70% to 90% appear just once. Approximately 8.1% of the sample is in the top ten clones.

This clone was counted a single time. Its antigen is still unknown. No base qualities exist here, and no much larger clone lies one base off it. Specimen: peripheral blood. The receptor was derived from a woman aged 50 to 60 who had recovered from COVID-19. The chain employs TRBV7-7 and TRBJ2-3, with no confidently assigned D gene. The nucleotides are TGTGCCAGCAGCTTCCGTTTAAGCACAGATACGCAGTATTTT. This translates into CASSFRLSTDTQYF.